The rows below give T cell receptor beta chains drawn from one sample of a study of cytomegalovirus exposure and HLA in healthy donors. Libraries were prepared by immunoSEQ multiplex PCR; TCRdb keeps only in-frame clonotypes and omits some of them. Seen here are about 140,000 clones, approximately 72% observed once, and the top ten hold 6.5%. Specimen: PBMCs. The origin of the receptors is an older woman in good health and CMV-seronegative. CDR3s include the opening cysteine and the closing phenylalanine or tryptophan. Each record gives: V gene, CDR3 length, J gene, CDR3 protein.

V: TRBV19; length: 16; J: TRBJ1-5; CDR3: CATNPIGRSYNQPQHF
V: TRBV14; length: 15; J: TRBJ1-6; CDR3: CASSPFSSYNSPLHF
V: TRBV5-4; length: 13; J: TRBJ2-1; CDR3: CASSAESVSPQFF
V: TRBV9; length: 16; J: TRBJ2-3; CDR3: CASSAGDRPDTDTQYF
V: TRBV5-1; length: 16; J: TRBJ2-7; CDR3: CASSLALAGGIYEQYF
V: TRBV29-1; length: 13; J: TRBJ1-1; CDR3: CSVETGVGTEAFF
V: TRBV5-6; length: 14; J: TRBJ2-1; CDR3: CASSLVGPNNEQFF
V: TRBV5-1; length: 13; J: TRBJ2-7; CDR3: CASRLDGGYEQYF
V: TRBV5-8; length: 14; J: TRBJ2-1; CDR3: CASSLGTSGGPSVF
V: TRBV6-5; length: 12; J: TRBJ1-2; CDR3: CASRQVGYGYTF
V: TRBV9; length: 14; J: TRBJ2-3; CDR3: CASSVGYSSDTQYF
V: TRBV18; length: 15; J: TRBJ1-1; CDR3: CASSPPSAANTEAFF
V: TRBV7-9; length: 17; J: TRBJ2-1; CDR3: CASSLAVGTSGRYEQFF
V: TRBV5-1; length: 18; J: TRBJ2-1; CDR3: CASSPTPLAGGRYNEQFF
V: TRBV27; length: 15; J: TRBJ1-2; CDR3: CASSFTGTGVYGYTF
V: TRBV9; length: 16; J: TRBJ2-3; CDR3: CASSPPNAGGLDTQYF
V: TRBV19; length: 15; J: TRBJ2-1; CDR3: CASSRAGSAYNEQFF
V: TRBV19; length: 17; J: TRBJ2-3; CDR3: CASSIRASGSWADTQYF
V: TRBV7-3; length: 13; J: TRBJ2-1; CDR3: CASSPGGGHEQFF
V: TRBV6-6; length: 16; J: TRBJ2-7; CDR3: CASSYSPPGQAGEQYF
V: TRBV7-3; length: 17; J: TRBJ2-2; CDR3: CASSWGIGGLNTGELFF
V: TRBV11-2; length: 13; J: TRBJ2-7; CDR3: CASARGEGYEQYF
V: TRBV29-1; length: 14; J: TRBJ2-1; CDR3: CSVETSGHYNEQFF
V: TRBV19; length: 16; J: TRBJ1-5; CDR3: CASQNTGESRNQPQHF
V: TRBV5-8; length: 13; J: TRBJ2-3; CDR3: CASRRTGTDTQYF
V: TRBV18; length: 16; J: TRBJ2-7; CDR3: CASSLKTGGSGYEQYF
V: TRBV5-6; length: 16; J: TRBJ1-5; CDR3: CASSLGQAYSNQPQHF
V: TRBV6-6; length: 14; J: TRBJ1-6; CDR3: CASSPGQGASPLHF
V: TRBV18; length: 14; J: TRBJ2-1; CDR3: CASSPGTENNEQFF
V: TRBV29-1; length: 12; J: TRBJ2-1; CDR3: CSVEVLGTEQFF
V: TRBV10-3; length: 16; J: TRBJ2-4; CDR3: CAISEGPSGGKNIQYF
V: TRBV27; length: 16; J: TRBJ2-1; CDR3: CASRGGGAVSYNEQFF
V: TRBV29-1; length: 11; J: TRBJ1-3; CDR3: CSVELGNTIYF
V: TRBV28; length: 16; J: TRBJ1-2; CDR3: CASSPSGDRGRDGYTF
V: TRBV5-1; length: 14; J: TRBJ2-2; CDR3: CASSPHPDTGELFF
V: TRBV6-6; length: 13; J: TRBJ2-5; CDR3: CASSYSTEETQYF
V: TRBV9; length: 15; J: TRBJ1-4; CDR3: CASSLTGTANEKLFF
V: TRBV7-2; length: 16; J: TRBJ2-1; CDR3: CASSLKVGRDSPRGFF
V: TRBV2; length: 14; J: TRBJ1-6; CDR3: CASSAGVNNSPLHF
V: TRBV9; length: 16; J: TRBJ2-5; CDR3: CASSVDLGGWGETQYF
V: TRBV5-1; length: 17; J: TRBJ2-7; CDR3: CASSSQGTSGGAYEQYF
V: TRBV7-2; length: 17; J: TRBJ1-3; CDR3: CASSLAPLARSGNTIYF
V: TRBV14; length: 14; J: TRBJ2-1; CDR3: CASSPSGRAFWQFF
V: TRBV20-1; length: 11; J: NA; CDR3: CSASAPLEQYF
V: TRBV12-5; length: 16; J: TRBJ1-2; CDR3: CASGLVSGQGAYGYTF
V: TRBV29-1; length: 13; J: TRBJ1-2; CDR3: CSVEGRGTYGYTF
V: TRBV7-9; length: 15; J: TRBJ1-1; CDR3: CASSLRGQGNTEAFF
V: TRBV7-2; length: 16; J: TRBJ1-5; CDR3: CASSLEGRRSNQPQHF
V: TRBV19; length: 15; J: TRBJ1-1; CDR3: CASRRGVAINTEAFF